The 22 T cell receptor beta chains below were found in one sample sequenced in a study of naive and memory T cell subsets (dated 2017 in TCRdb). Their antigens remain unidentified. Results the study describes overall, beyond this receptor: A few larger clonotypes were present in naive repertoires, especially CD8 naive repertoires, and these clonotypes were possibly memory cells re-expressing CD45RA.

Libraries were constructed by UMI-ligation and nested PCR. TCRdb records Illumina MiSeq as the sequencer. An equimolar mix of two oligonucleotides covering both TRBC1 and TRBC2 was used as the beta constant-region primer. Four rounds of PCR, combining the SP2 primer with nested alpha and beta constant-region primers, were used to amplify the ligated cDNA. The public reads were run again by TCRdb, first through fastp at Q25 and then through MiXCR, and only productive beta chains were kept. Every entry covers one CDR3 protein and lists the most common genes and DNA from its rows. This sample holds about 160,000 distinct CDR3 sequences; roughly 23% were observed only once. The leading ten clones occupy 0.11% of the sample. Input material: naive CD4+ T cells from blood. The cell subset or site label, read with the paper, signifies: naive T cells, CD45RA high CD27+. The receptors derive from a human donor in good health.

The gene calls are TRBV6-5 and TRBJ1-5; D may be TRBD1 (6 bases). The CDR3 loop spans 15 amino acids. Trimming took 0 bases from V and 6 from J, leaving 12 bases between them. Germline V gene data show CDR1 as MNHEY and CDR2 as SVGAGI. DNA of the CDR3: TGTGCCAGCAGTTACTCGACACAGGGAGGTCAGCCCCAGCATTTT. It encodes CASSYSTQGGQPQHF.

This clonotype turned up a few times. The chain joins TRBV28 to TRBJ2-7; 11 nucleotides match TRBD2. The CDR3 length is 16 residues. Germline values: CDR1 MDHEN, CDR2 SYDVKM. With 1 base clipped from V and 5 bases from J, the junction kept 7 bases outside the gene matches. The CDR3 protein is CASSLFTSGSYHEQYF. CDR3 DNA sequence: TGTGCCAGCAGTTTATTCACTAGCGGGAGCTACCACGAGCAGTACTTC. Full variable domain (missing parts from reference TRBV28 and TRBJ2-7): DVKVTQSSRYLVKRTGEKVFLECVQDMDHENMFWYRQDPGLGLRLIYFSYDVKMKEKGDIPEGYSVSREKKERFSLILESASTNQTSMYLCASSLFTSGSYHEQYFGPGTRLTVT.

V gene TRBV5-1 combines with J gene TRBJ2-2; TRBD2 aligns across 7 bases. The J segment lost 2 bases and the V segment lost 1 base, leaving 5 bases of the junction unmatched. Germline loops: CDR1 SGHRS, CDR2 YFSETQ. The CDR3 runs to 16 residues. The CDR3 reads CASSLSLAANTGELFF. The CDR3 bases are TGCGCCAGCAGCTTGAGCCTAGCGGCAAACACCGGGGAGCTGTTTTTT. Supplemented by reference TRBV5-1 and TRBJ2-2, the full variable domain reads KAGVTQTPRYLIKTRGQQVTLSCSPISGHRSVSWYQQTPGQGLQFLFEYFSETQRNKGNFPGRFSGRQFSNSRSEMNVSTLELGDSALYLCASSLSLAANTGELFFGEGSRLTVL.

The CDR3 spells CSAKGGGSWYNEQFF. The DNA for the CDR3 is TGCAGTGCAAAAGGGGGTGGGAGTTGGTACAATGAGCAGTTCTTC. The gene calls are TRBV20-1 and TRBJ2-1; possibly TRBD1 for D (6 bases). The V end lost 6 bases, the J end lost 4 bases, and 19 bases lay between the germline ends. Germline assignment: CDR1 DFQATT and CDR2 SNEGSKA (reference sequence). The CDR3 runs to 15 residues.

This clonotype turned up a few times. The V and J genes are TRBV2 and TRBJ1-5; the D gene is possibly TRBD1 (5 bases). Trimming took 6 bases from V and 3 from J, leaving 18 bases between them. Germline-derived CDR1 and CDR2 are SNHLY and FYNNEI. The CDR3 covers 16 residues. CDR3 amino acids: CASSALVGVYNQPQHF. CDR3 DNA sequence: TGTGCCAGCAGCGCCCTAGTGGGGGTGTACAATCAGCCCCAGCATTTT.

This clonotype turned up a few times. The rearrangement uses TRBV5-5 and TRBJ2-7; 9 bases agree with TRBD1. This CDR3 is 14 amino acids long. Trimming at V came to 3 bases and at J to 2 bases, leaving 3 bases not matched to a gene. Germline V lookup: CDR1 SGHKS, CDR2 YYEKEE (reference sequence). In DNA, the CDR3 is TGTGCCAGCAGCTCCACAGGGGGCCCCTACGAGCAGTACTTC. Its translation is CASSSTGGPYEQYF.

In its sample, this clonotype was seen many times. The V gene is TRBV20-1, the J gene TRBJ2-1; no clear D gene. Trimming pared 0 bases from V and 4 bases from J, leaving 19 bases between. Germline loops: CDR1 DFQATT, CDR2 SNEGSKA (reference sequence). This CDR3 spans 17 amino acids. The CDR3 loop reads CSARDWSGRGGYNEQFF. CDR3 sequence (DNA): TGCAGTGCTAGAGACTGGTCAGGTAGAGGTGGGTACAATGAGCAGTTCTTC.

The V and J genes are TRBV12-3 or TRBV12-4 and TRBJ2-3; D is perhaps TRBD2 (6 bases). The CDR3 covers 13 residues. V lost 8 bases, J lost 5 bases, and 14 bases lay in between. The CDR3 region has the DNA TGTGCCAGCGGCTCCGGGAGTCGAGATACGCAGTATTTT. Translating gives CASGSGSRDTQYF.

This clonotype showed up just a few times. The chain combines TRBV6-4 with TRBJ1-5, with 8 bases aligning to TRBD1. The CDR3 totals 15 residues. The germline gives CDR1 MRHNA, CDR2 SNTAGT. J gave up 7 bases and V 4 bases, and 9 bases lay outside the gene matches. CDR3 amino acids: CASSVFTGGEQPQHF. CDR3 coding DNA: TGTGCCAGCAGTGTGTTCACAGGGGGAGAACAGCCCCAGCATTTT.

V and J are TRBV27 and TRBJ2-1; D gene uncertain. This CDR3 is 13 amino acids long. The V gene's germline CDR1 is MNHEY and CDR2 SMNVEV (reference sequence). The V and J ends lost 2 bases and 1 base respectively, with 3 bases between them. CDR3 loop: CASSLPSYNEQFF. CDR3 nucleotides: TGTGCCAGCAGTTTACCGTCCTACAATGAGCAGTTCTTC.

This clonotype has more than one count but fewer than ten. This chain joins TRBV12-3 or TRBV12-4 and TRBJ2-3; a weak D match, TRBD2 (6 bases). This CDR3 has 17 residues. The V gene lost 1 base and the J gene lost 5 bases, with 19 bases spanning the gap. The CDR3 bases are TGTGCCAGCAGTTTAGGCGGGATCGGGTCTTTCCGAGATACGCAGTATTTT. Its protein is CASSLGGIGSFRDTQYF.

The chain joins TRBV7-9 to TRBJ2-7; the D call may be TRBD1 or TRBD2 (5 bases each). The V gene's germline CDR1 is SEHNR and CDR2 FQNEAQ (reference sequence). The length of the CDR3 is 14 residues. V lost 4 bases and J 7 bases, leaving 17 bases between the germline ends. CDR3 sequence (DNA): TGTGCCAGCAGCTCACTACGAGGGGTAGGGGAGCAGTACTTC. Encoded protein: CASSSLRGVGEQYF.

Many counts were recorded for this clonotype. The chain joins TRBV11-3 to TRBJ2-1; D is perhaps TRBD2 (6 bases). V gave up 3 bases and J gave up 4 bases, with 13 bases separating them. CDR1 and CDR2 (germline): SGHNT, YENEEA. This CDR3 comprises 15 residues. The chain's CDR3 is CASSFGGWGYNEQFF. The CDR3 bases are TGTGCCAGCAGCTTTGGGGGGTGGGGATACAATGAGCAGTTCTTC.

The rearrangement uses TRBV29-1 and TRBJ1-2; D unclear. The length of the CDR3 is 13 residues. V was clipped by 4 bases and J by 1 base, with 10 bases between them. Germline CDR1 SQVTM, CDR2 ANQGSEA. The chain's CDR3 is CSVVTDNNYGYTF. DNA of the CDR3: TGCAGCGTTGTAACCGACAATAACTATGGCTACACCTTC. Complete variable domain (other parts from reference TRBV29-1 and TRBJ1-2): SAVISQKPSRDICQRGTSLTIQCQVDSQVTMMFWYRQQPGQSLTLIATANQGSEATYESGFVIDKFPISRPNLTFSTLTVSNMSPEDSSIYLCSVVTDNNYGYTFGSGTRLTVV.

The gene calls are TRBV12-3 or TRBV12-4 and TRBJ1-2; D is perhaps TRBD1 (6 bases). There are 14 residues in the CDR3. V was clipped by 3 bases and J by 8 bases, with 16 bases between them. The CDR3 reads CASSFAQGLGGYTF. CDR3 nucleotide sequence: TGTGCCAGCAGTTTTGCGCAGGGGCTTGGAGGCTACACCTTC.

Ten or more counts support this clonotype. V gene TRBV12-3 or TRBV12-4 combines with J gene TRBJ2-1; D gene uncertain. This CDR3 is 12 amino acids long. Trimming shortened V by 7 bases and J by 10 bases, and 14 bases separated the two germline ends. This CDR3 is CASTLVLREQFF. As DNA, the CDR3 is TGTGCCAGCACTCTAGTCTTAAGAGAGCAGTTCTTC.

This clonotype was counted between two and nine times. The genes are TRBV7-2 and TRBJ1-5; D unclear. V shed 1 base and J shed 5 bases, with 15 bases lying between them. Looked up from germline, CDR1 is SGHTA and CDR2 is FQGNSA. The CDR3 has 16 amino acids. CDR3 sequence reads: CASSLEKGSGHQPQHF. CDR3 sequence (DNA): TGTGCCAGCAGCTTAGAGAAGGGCTCGGGCCATCAGCCCCAGCATTTT.

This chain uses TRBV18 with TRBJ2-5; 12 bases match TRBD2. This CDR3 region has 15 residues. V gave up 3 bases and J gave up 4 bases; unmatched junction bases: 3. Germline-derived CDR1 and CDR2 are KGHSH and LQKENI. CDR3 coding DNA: TGTGCCAGCTCACCCTGGACTAGCGGGACAGAGACCCAGTACTTC. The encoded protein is CASSPWTSGTETQYF.

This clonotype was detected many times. CDR3 nucleotides: TGCGCCAGCAGAGACAGGGCCCGGAGAAACACTGAAGCTTTCTTT. Residues: CASRDRARRNTEAFF. V gene TRBV10-2 combines with J gene TRBJ1-1; 7 bases are shared with TRBD1. Germline V gene lookup returns CDR1 WSHSY and CDR2 SAAADI. The CDR3 extends over 15 amino acids. The trim removed 6 bases at V and 2 bases at J, leaving 9 bases unmatched.

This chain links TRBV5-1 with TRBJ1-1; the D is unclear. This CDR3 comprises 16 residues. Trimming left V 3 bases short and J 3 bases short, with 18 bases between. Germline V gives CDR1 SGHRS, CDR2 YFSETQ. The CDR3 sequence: CASSSRTALKDTEAFF. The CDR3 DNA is TGCGCCAGCAGCTCACGGACGGCGCTAAAGGACACTGAAGCTTTCTTT.

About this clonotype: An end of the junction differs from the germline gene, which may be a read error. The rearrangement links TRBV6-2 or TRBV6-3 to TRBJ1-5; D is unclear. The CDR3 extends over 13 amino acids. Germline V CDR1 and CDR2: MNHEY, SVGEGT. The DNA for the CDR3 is TGTGCCAGAAGTTACGGGCCGGGCCAGCCCCAGCATTTT. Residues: CARSYGPGQPQHF.

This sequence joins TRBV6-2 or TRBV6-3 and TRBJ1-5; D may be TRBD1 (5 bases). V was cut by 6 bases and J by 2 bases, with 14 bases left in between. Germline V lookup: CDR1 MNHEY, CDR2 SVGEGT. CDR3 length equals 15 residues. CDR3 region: CASRSDSLGNQPQHF. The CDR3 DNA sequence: TGTGCCAGCAGGTCCGACAGTTTGGGCAATCAGCCCCAGCATTTT.